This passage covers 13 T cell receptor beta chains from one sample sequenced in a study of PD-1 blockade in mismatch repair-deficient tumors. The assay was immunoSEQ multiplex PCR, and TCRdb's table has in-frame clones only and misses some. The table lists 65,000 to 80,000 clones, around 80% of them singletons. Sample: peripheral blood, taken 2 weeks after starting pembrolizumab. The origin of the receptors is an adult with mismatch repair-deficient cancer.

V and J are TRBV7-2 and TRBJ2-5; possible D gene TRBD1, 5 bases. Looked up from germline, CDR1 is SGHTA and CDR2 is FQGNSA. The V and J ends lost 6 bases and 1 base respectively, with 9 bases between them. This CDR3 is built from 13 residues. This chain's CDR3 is CASSRQTQETQYF. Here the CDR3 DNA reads TGTGCCAGCAGTCGACAGACCCAAGAGACCCAGTACTTC. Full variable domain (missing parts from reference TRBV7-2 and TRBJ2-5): GAGVSQSPSNKVTEKGKDVELRCDPISGHTALYWYRQSLGQGLEFLIYFQGNSAPDKSGLPSDRFSAERTGGSVSTLTIQRTQQEDSAVYLCASSRQTQETQYFGPGTRLLVL.

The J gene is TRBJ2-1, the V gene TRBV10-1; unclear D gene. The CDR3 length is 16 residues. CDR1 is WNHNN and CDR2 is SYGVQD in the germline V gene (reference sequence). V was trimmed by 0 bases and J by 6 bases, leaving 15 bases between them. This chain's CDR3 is CASSESLADLGNEQFF. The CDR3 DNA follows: TGCGCCAGCAGTGAGTCACTTGCGGATCTTGGCAATGAGCAGTTCTTC.

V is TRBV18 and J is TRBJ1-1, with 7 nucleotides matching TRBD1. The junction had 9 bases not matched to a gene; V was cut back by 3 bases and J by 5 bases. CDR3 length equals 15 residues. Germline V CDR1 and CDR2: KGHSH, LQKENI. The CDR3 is CASSPPTGANTEAFF. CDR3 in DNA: TGTGCCAGCTCACCCCCCACAGGGGCGAATACTGAAGCTTTCTTT.

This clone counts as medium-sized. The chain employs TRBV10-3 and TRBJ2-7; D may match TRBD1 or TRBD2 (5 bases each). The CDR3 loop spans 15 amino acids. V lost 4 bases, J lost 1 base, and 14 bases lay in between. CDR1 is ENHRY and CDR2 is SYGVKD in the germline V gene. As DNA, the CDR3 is TGTGCCATCAGTGGGGGCTGGGGGTCATCCTACGAGCAGTACTTC. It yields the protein CAISGGWGSSYEQYF.

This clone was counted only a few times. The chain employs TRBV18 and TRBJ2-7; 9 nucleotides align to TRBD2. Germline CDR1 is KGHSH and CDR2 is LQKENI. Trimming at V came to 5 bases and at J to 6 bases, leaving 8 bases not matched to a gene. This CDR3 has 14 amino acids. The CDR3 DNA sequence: TGTGCCAGCTCATCGGAGCGGGAGGCCTTCGAGCAGTACTTC. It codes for CASSSEREAFEQYF.

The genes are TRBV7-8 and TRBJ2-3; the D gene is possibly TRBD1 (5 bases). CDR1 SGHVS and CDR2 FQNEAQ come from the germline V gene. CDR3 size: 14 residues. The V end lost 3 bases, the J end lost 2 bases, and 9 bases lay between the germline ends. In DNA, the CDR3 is TGTGCCAGCAGCTTGGGGCGGATCACAGATACGCAGTATTTT. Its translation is CASSLGRITDTQYF.

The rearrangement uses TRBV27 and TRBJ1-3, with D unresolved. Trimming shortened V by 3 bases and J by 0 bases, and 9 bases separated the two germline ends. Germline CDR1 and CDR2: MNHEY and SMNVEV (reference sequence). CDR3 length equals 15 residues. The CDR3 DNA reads TGTGCCAGCAGTTTGGAGGGAAACTCTGGAAACACCATATATTTT. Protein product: CASSLEGNSGNTIYF.

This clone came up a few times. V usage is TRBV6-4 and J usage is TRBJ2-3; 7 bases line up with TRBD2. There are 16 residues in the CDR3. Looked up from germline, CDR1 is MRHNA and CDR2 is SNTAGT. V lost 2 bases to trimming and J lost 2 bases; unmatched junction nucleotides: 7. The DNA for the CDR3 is TGTGCCAGCAGTGACATTGCGGGAGTTACCACAGATACGCAGTATTTT. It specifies CASSDIAGVTTDTQYF.

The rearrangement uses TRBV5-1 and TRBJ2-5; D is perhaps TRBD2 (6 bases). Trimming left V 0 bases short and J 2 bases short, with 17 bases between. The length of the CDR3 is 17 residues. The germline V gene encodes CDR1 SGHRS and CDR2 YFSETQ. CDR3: CASSLAKKGGIQETQYF. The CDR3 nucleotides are TGCGCCAGCAGCTTGGCAAAGAAGGGCGGGATACAAGAGACCCAGTACTTC.

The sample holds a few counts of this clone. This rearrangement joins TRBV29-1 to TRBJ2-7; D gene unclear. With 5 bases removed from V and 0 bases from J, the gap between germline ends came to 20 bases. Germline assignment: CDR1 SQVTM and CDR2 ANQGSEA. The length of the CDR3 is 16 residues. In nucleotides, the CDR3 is TGCAGCGTTTTGAATCACTGGTCCCAGATCTCCTACGAGCAGTACTTC. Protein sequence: CSVLNHWSQISYEQYF.

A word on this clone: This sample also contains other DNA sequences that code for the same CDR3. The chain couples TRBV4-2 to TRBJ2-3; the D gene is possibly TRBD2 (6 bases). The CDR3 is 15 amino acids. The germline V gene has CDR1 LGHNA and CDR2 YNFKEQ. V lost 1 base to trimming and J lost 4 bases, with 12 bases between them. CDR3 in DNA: TGTGCCAGCAGCCAAGGATCGGGAGAGGCAGATACGCAGTATTTT. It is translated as CASSQGSGEADTQYF.

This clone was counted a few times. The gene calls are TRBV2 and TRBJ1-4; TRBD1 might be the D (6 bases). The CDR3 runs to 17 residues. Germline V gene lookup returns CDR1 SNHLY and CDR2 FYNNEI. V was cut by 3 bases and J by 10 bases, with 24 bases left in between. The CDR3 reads CASSDSEPSGGGGKLFF. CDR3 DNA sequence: TGTGCCAGCAGTGATTCGGAACCCTCTGGGGGCGGGGGAAAACTGTTTTTT.

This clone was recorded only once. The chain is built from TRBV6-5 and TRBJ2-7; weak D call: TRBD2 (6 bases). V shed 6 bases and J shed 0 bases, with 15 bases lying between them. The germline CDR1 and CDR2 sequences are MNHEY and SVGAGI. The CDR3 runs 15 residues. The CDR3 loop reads CASSHIAESSYEQYF. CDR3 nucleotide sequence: TGTGCCAGCAGCCATATAGCGGAAAGCTCCTACGAGCAGTACTTC.